The clone carrying this T cell receptor (beta chain) was seen many times. The entry originates in a study of Graves' ophthalmopathy and Graves' hyperthyroidism. From RNA, the CDR3 regions of TCR beta chains were amplified and sequenced. RT-PCR with HTBI primers came first, then second-round multiplex PCR. TCRdb reanalysed the multiplex PCR reads using MiXCR and keeps one entry per CDR3 protein. The table has hundreds of thousands of distinct CDR3 sequences, over 20% seen once. This TCR derives from a woman in her late teens or twenties with stable Graves' hyperthyroidism. The sequenced sample was peripheral blood.

The CDR3: CASSFGRAGQPQHF. In DNA, the CDR3 is TGTGCCAGCAGTTTCGGTCGGGCTGGGCAGCCCCAGCATTTT. The chain uses TRBV12-3 or TRBV12-4 and TRBJ1-5; D remains unclear. The CDR3 contains 14 residues. V was cut by 3 bases and J by 7 bases, with 13 bases left in between.